Below are 10 T cell receptor beta chains sequenced from a single sample in a study of shared clonotypes between healthy human individuals. Profiled with immunoSEQ multiplex PCR; TCRdb holds only in-frame clones, not every one. The sample holds some 1 million clones; about 74% are singletons and the top ten take around 1.4%. The sequencing sample was made of memory CD4+ T cells sorted from blood. Subset defined: CD45RA-negative fraction. These receptors all come from a man between 18 and 29 years old in good health.

The J gene is TRBJ2-5, the V gene TRBV7-3; D may match TRBD1 or TRBD2 (5 bases each). Deletions cut 5 bases from V and 5 bases from J, with 12 bases between. The germline V gene encodes CDR1 SGHTA and CDR2 FQGTGA. This CDR3 is 13 amino acids long. CDR3 sequence: CASSRGRSETQYF. The CDR3 region has the DNA TGTGCCAGCAGCCGGGGACGGTCGGAGACCCAGTACTTC.

The rearrangement uses TRBV6-5 and TRBJ2-5, with D possibly being TRBD1 (6 bases). CDR1 MNHEY and CDR2 SVGAGI come from the germline V gene. V dropped 6 bases and J dropped 0 bases, with 14 bases sitting between them. This CDR3 spans 15 amino acids. The CDR3 is CASSDIGGHQETQYF. DNA for the CDR3: TGTGCCAGCAGCGACATAGGGGGACACCAAGAGACCCAGTACTTC.

The DNA of the CDR3 is TGTGCCAGCAGTTTTGTCGGGGCTGGAAACACCATATATTTT. Amino acid sequence: CASSFVGAGNTIYF. V is TRBV28 and J is TRBJ1-3, with D uncertain. There are 14 residues in the CDR3. The germline CDR1 and CDR2 sequences are MDHEN and SYDVKM. The germline V and J ends were trimmed by 3 bases and 2 bases, with 8 bases remaining between them.

The rearrangement joins TRBV5-1 to TRBJ2-5; D is ambiguous. The CDR3 contains 9 residues. Trimming shortened V by 6 bases and J by 10 bases, and 7 bases separated the two germline ends. Germline CDR1 and CDR2: SGHRS and YFSETQ. The DNA for the CDR3 is TGCGCCAGCAAAAGGTGCCAGTACTTC. Its protein is CASKRCQYF.

The chain links TRBV5-1 to TRBJ2-7, with D possibly being TRBD2 (6 bases). V dropped 4 bases and J dropped 2 bases, with 13 bases sitting between them. Germline lookup yields CDR1 SGHRS and CDR2 YFSETQ. The CDR3 is 14 amino acids. CDR3 nucleotides: TGCGCCAGCAGCCCTCCCGGGAGACCCTACGAGCAGTACTTC. This sequence encodes CASSPPGRPYEQYF.

This chain joins TRBV11-3 and TRBJ1-3; D unresolved. The CDR3 consists of 18 residues. Germline lookup yields CDR1 SGHNT and CDR2 YENEEA. V was pared by 3 bases and J by 0 bases, with 18 bases between. The CDR3 region is CASSFHIPVYSSGNTIYF. The CDR3 nucleotides are TGTGCCAGCAGCTTTCACATACCCGTCTACAGCTCTGGAAACACCATATATTTT.

The genes are TRBV9 and TRBJ2-5; unclear D gene. V was clipped by 2 bases and J by 2 bases, with 19 bases between them. In germline, CDR1 is SGDLS, CDR2 YYNGEE. This CDR3 has 17 residues. CDR3 coding DNA: TGTGCCAGCAGCGTGGATCCGGGTCCCCAGTGGCAAGAGACCCAGTACTTC. This encodes CASSVDPGPQWQETQYF.

This clone was detected a few times. The chain recombines TRBV7-8 with TRBJ1-6, with 7 bases lining up with TRBD1. The CDR3 consists of 16 residues. V lost 6 bases to trimming and J lost 0 bases; unmatched junction nucleotides: 5. CDR1 and CDR2 (germline): SGHVS, FQNEAQ. The CDR3 coding sequence is TGTGCCAGCAGGGAACAGGGGAGCTCCTATAATTCACCCCTCCACTTT. Amino acid sequence: CASREQGSSYNSPLHF. The full variable domain, its missing parts supplied by reference TRBV7-8 and TRBJ1-6, is GAGVSQSPRYKVAKRGQDVALRCDPISGHVSLFWYQQALGQGPEFLTYFQNEAQLDKSGLPSDRFFAERPEGSVSTLKIQRTQQEDSAVYLCASREQGSSYNSPLHFGNGTRLTVT.

This clone was seen only once. The rearrangement uses TRBV29-1 and TRBJ2-7, with 7 bases identical to TRBD2. Trimming at V came to 4 bases and at J to 6 bases, leaving 18 bases not matched to a gene. Germline assignment: CDR1 SQVTM and CDR2 ANQGSEA. The CDR3 consists of 16 residues. In DNA form, the CDR3 reads TGCAGCGTTGTGAGCGTCCTTGGGACTACCCGTCCCGAGCAGTACTTC. Translation gives CSVVSVLGTTRPEQYF.

Notes on this clone: Other DNA sequences in this specimen translate into the identical CDR3. The V gene is TRBV18, the J gene TRBJ2-7; TRBD1 aligns across 7 bases. The germline gives CDR1 KGHSH, CDR2 LQKENI. With 3 bases clipped from V and 1 base from J, the junction kept 3 bases outside the gene matches. The CDR3 length is 14 residues. The CDR3 nucleotides read TGTGCCAGCTCACCGACGACAGGGTCCTACGAGCAGTACTTC. It specifies CASSPTTGSYEQYF. The variable domain in full, completed from reference TRBV18 and TRBJ2-7, reads NAGVMQNPRHLVRRRGQEARLRCSPMKGHSHVYWYRQLPEEGLKFMVYLQKENIIDESGMPKERFSAEFPKEGPSILRIQQVVRGDSAAYFCASSPTTGSYEQYFGPGTRLTVT.